A single sample is the source of the 13 T cell receptor beta chains below, sequenced in a study of OX40 agonist ivuxolimab in advanced cancers. Some clones are missing from TCRdb's copy, which holds only in-frame ones; the method was immunoSEQ multiplex PCR. The sample includes tens of thousands of clones, about four fifths of them seen just once. This sample comprised CD4+ or CD8+ T cells sorted from blood, obtained in a trial of the OX40 agonist ivuxolimab. These receptors all come from an adult with an advanced solid tumor such as melanoma, head and neck, liver or kidney cancer.

This chain connects TRBV5-1 to TRBJ1-3; tentatively, D is TRBD1 (6 bases). V dropped 0 bases and J dropped 0 bases, with 16 bases sitting between them. Germline CDR1 SGHRS, CDR2 YFSETQ. CDR3 size: 18 residues. CDR3 DNA sequence: TGCGCCAGCAGCTTGGCCCCGACGACAGGCCTCTCTGGAAACACCATATATTTT. It yields the protein CASSLAPTTGLSGNTIYF.

Notes on this clone: An end of the junction does not agree with germline; a read error may underlie this. This chain connects TRBV23-1 to TRBJ2-2; 10 positions agree with TRBD1. TRBV23-1 is noted as an ORF with a role that remains uncertain. CDR3 size: 16 residues. CDR3 sequence reads: CASSQGTGALDRGAVF. In DNA, the CDR3 is TGCGCCAGCAGTCAAGGGACAGGGGCTTTAGACCGGGGAGCTGTTTTT.

The chain combines TRBV20-1 with TRBJ2-5, with 7 bases identical to TRBD1. CDR1 is DFQATT and CDR2 is SNEGSKA in the germline V gene (reference sequence). The V and J ends lost 4 bases and 4 bases, in that order; junction bases with no gene match: 0. The CDR3 has 11 amino acids. The CDR3 sequence is CSATGGETQYF. CDR3 nucleotides: TGCAGTGCTACAGGGGGAGAGACCCAGTACTTC.

V and J are TRBV9 and TRBJ2-1; 10 nucleotides line up with TRBD2. J gave up 1 base and V 0 bases, and 4 bases lay outside the gene matches. CDR1 SGDLS and CDR2 YYNGEE come from the germline V gene. The CDR3 is made up of 17 amino acids. The chain's CDR3 is CASSVVASGGSYNEQFF. As DNA, the CDR3 is TGTGCCAGCAGCGTAGTAGCTAGCGGGGGATCCTACAATGAGCAGTTCTTC.

This chain links TRBV7-6 with TRBJ2-1; 8 bases agree with TRBD2. V dropped 6 bases and J dropped 2; count of bases not matched to a gene: 6. CDR1 SGHVS and CDR2 FNYEAQ come from the germline V gene. The CDR3 is made up of 15 amino acids. CDR3 coding DNA: TGTGCCAGCAGTCAACTAGCGGCTACCTACAATGAGCAGTTCTTC. Its protein is CASSQLAATYNEQFF.

This clone was detected a few times. The chain employs TRBV14 and TRBJ2-7, with a tentative D call TRBD1 (5 bases). The germline gives CDR1 SGHDN, CDR2 FVKESK. V lost 4 bases and J lost 2, with 15 bases in between. CDR3 length: 15 amino acids. The CDR3 loop reads CASSPYRQRTYEQYF. The CDR3 DNA is TGTGCCAGCAGCCCCTACCGACAGAGAACCTACGAGCAGTACTTC.

The chain links TRBV12-5 to TRBJ2-7, with 7 bases that match TRBD2. The germline V gene encodes CDR1 LGHNT and CDR2 FRNRAP. The CDR3 spans 15 residues. The V gene end was trimmed by 0 bases and the J gene end by 7 bases; junction bases not matched to a gene: 9. The CDR3 region has the DNA TGTGCTAGTGGTTTGGTACTCGCTAGCGGTGAAGAGCAGTACTTC. It codes for CASGLVLASGEEQYF.

The genes are TRBV10-3 and TRBJ1-2, with TRBD1 matching over 9 bases. Germline-derived CDR1 and CDR2 are ENHRY and SYGVKD. This CDR3 contains 14 residues. Trimming at V came to 3 bases and at J to 8 bases, leaving 7 bases not matched to a gene. CDR3 coding DNA: TGTGCCATCAGTGACCAGGGACAGGGCGAGGGCTACACCTTC. Translating it yields CAISDQGQGEGYTF.

This clone was recorded once. The J gene is TRBJ2-7, the V gene TRBV7-2; maybe TRBD2 (6 bases). This CDR3 is 14 amino acids long. The V end lost 5 bases, the J end lost 0 bases, and 11 bases lay between the germline ends. Germline loops: CDR1 SGHTA, CDR2 FQGNSA. Written as DNA, the CDR3 is TGTGCCAGCAGCCCGGGAGTCAGCTCCTACGAGCAGTACTTC. This encodes CASSPGVSSYEQYF.

The chain has TRBV7-2 and TRBJ2-3; TRBD1 or TRBD2 may be the D gene (5 bases each). Germline CDR1 and CDR2: SGHTA and FQGNSA. The CDR3 is made up of 15 amino acids. Trimming cost V 3 bases and J 0 bases, with 10 bases left between them. CDR3 residues: CASSLAGTSTDTQYF. The DNA for the CDR3 is TGTGCCAGCAGCTTGGCAGGGACGAGCACAGATACGCAGTATTTT.

V is TRBV5-1 and J is TRBJ2-1, with unresolved D. CDR1 SGHRS and CDR2 YFSETQ come from the germline V gene. There are 12 residues in the CDR3. With 0 bases removed from V and 7 bases from J, the gap between germline ends came to 5 bases. The CDR3 spells CASSLAANEQFF. As DNA, the CDR3 is TGCGCCAGCAGCTTGGCGGCAAATGAGCAGTTCTTC.

V and J are TRBV5-8 and TRBJ2-7; tentatively, D is TRBD1 (6 bases). Germline CDR1 SGHTS, CDR2 YDEGEE. V was shortened by 0 bases and J by 5 bases, with 12 bases between the two germline ends. The CDR3 has 14 amino acids. Here the CDR3 reads CASSLVTGWNEQYF. The CDR3 nucleotides are TGTGCCAGCAGCTTGGTAACAGGGTGGAACGAGCAGTACTTC.

This chain joins TRBV7-2 and TRBJ2-1, with D uncertain. The CDR3 spans 14 residues. Germline V lookup: CDR1 SGHTA, CDR2 FQGNSA. V was shortened by 1 base and J by 5 bases, with 9 bases between the two germline ends. The CDR3 sequence: CASSLGGNNNEQFF. Written as DNA, the CDR3 is TGTGCCAGCAGCTTAGGCGGAAATAACAATGAGCAGTTCTTC.